These T cell receptor beta chains were read from a single sample in a study of a mutant IDH1 vaccine in newly diagnosed glioma. These receptors have no identified antigens. Sequencing was performed with immunoSEQ multiplex PCR; in TCRdb, only in-frame clones are kept and a portion is missing. The sample records some 63,000 clones, roughly 71% being singletons. Sample: PBMCs, taken from a glioma patient whose treatment included an IDH1 peptide vaccine. The receptors stem from a man aged 50 to 59 with glioma. Each CDR3 is given with its conserved first and last residue.

TRBV19	CASFRDSNQPQHF
TRBV9	CASSPPGTGDRETQYF
TRBV9	CASSVGGSEEQYF
TRBV10-3	CAISEAGGPEQYF
TRBV4-2	CASSQDHRGYLPHEQYF
TRBV6-1	CATEERTNEKLFF
TRBV6-5	CASSYSDGDTEAFF
TRBV7-8	CASSPPGTGNGYTF
TRBV27	CASSPGAGIYNEQFF
TRBV5-1	CASSSNGQARDEQFF
TRBV5-1	CASSLLGQGNEQYF
TRBV30	CAGGLAGGTYEQYF
TRBV4-1	CASSQGPGVLGELFF
TRBV29-1	CSVRDKPNTGELFF